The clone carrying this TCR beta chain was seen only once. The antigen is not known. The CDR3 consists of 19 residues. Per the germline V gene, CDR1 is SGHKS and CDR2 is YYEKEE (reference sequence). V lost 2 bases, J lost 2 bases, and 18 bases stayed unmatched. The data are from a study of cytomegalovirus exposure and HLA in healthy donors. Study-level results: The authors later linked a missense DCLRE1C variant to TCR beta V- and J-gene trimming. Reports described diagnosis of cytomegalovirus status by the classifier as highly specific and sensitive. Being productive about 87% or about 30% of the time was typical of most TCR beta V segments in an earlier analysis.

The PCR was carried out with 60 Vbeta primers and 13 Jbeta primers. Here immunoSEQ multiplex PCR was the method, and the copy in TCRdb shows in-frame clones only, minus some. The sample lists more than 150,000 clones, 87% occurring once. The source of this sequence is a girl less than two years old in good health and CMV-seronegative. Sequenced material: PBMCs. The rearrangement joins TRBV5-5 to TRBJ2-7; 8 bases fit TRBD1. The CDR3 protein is CASSFSQLDRAHHPYEQYF. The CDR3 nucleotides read TGTGCCAGCAGCTTTTCTCAACTGGACAGGGCCCACCATCCCTACGAGCAGTACTTC.